These T cell receptor beta chains were read from a single sample in a study of multiple sclerosis patients with progressive multifocal leukoencephalopathy. TCRdb's table, derived via immunoSEQ multiplex PCR, lists solely in-frame clones and lacks some. The sample yields more than 30,000 clones, about nine tenths seen once. The specimen was PBMCs. These receptors were taken from a human donor with multiple sclerosis. Each CDR3 is given with its conserved first and last residue. The D gene is left open where the match is weak. Only part of the rows carry a size: once, few, many, or a class if the clone is expanded.

V,D,J,size,length,CDR3,DNA
TRBV28,NA,TRBJ1-2,NA,15,CASRQTGISNYGYTF,TGTGCCAGCCGCCAAACAGGAATTTCTAACTATGGCTACACCTTC
TRBV6-1,NA,TRBJ1-5,once,13,CASSERINQPQHF,TGTGCCAGCAGTGAAAGGATCAATCAGCCCCAGCATTTT
TRBV19,TRBD2,TRBJ2-7,once,14,CASSRGGRARSQYF,TGTGCCAGTAGTCGAGGCGGGAGGGCCCGGTCGCAGTACTTC
TRBV29-1,NA,TRBJ2-1,NA,14,CSVDTTSWYTEQFF,TGCAGCGTTGATACCACTAGCTGGTACACTGAGCAGTTCTTC
TRBV19,NA,TRBJ1-5,NA,15,CASSIRAGGNQPQHF,TGTGCCAGTAGTATCCGGGCAGGGGGCAATCAGCCCCAGCATTTT
TRBV29-1,TRBD1,TRBJ2-7,NA,15,CSVSTSGTGSYEQYF,TGCAGCGTCTCGACTTCCGGGACAGGGAGTTACGAGCAGTACTTC
TRBV5-4,NA,TRBJ2-1,NA,13,CASSPTTYNEQFF,TGTGCCAGCAGCCCCACTACGTACAATGAGCAGTTCTTC
TRBV7-2,TRBD2,TRBJ2-7,NA,16,CASSSTGVGRGYEQYF,TGTGCCAGCAGCTCCACGGGAGTTGGGAGGGGCTACGAGCAGTACTTC
TRBV19,TRBD2,TRBJ2-1,NA,17,CASSTGLVQSSYNEQFF,TGTGCCAGTAGTACGGGACTAGTCCAGAGCTCCTACAATGAGCAGTTCTTC
TRBV28,NA,TRBJ2-3,NA,14,CASRAGPSTDTQYF,TGTGCCAGCAGGGCCGGGCCTAGCACAGATACGCAGTATTTT
TRBV7-2,NA,TRBJ2-1,NA,14,CASSPGAIYNEQFF,TGTGCCAGCAGCCCCGGGGCAATCTACAATGAGCAGTTCTTC
TRBV14,TRBD2,TRBJ2-1,NA,16,CASSPLAGGPGDEQFF,TGTGCCAGCAGCCCGTTAGCGGGAGGGCCGGGGGATGAGCAGTTCTTC
TRBV6-1,NA,TRBJ1-2,few,14,CASSQKTGNYGYTF,TGTGCCAGCAGCCAGAAAACAGGGAACTATGGCTACACCTTC
TRBV28,NA,TRBJ2-1,NA,14,CASSLGVSRWEQFF,TGTGCCAGCAGTTTAGGGGTTTCGCGGTGGGAGCAGTTCTTC
TRBV5-1,TRBD1,TRBJ2-4,NA,17,CASSLTTGGTAKNIQYF,TGCGCCAGCAGCCTGACGACAGGGGGTACGGCCAAAAACATTCAGTACTTC
TRBV7-9,NA,TRBJ2-1,few,12,CASSLKHNEQFF,TGTGCCAGCAGCTTAAAACACAATGAGCAGTTCTTC
TRBV5-1,TRBD2,TRBJ2-7,NA,15,CASSLELAGAYEQYF,TGCGCCAGCAGCTTGGAACTAGCGGGAGCCTACGAGCAGTACTTC
TRBV7-9,TRBD1,TRBJ1-1,NA,16,CASSSPGQGSGTEAFF,TGTGCCAGCAGCTCCCCGGGACAGGGGAGTGGGACTGAAGCTTTCTTT
TRBV6-6,NA,TRBJ2-7,NA,15,CASSYPTQGGHEQYF,TGTGCCAGCAGTTACCCGACTCAGGGCGGGCACGAGCAGTACTTC
TRBV7-9,NA,TRBJ2-5,NA,13,CASSLASQETQYF,TGTGCCAGCAGCTTAGCCAGCCAAGAGACCCAGTACTTC
TRBV5-1,NA,TRBJ1-1,NA,14,CASSQQPMNTEAFF,TGCGCCAGCAGCCAACAGCCAATGAACACTGAAGCTTTCTTT
TRBV6-5,TRBD1,TRBJ2-7,NA,14,CASSRTGGSGEQYF,TGTGCCAGCAGTCGGACAGGGGGATCGGGGGAGCAGTACTTC
TRBV30,NA,TRBJ1-5,NA,16,CAWSAAAEVLNQPQHF,TGTGCCTGGAGCGCTGCGGCAGAAGTTCTTAATCAGCCCCAGCATTTT
TRBV2,NA,TRBJ2-1,once,13,CASIPHRREGQFF,TGTGCCAGCATACCCCACAGAAGAGAGGGCCAGTTCTTC
TRBV7-6,NA,TRBJ2-7,once,14,CASSLSGSSYEQYF,TGTGCCAGCAGCTTATCTGGTAGCTCCTACGAGCAGTACTTC
TRBV10-3,NA,TRBJ1-1,NA,13,CAISANRDTEAFF,TGTGCCATCAGTGCCAACAGGGACACTGAAGCTTTCTTT
TRBV19,TRBD1,TRBJ1-1,once,15,CASSIGDRGATEAFF,TGTGCCAGTAGTATCGGGGACAGGGGTGCTACTGAAGCTTTCTTT
TRBV6-4,NA,TRBJ2-3,NA,15,CASSQQGIGADTQYF,TGTGCCAGCAGCCAACAGGGTATTGGGGCAGATACGCAGTATTTT
TRBV28,NA,TRBJ2-2,once,12,CASSLPRLELFF,TGTGCCAGCAGTTTGCCACGGCTGGAGCTGTTTTTT
TRBV4-2,NA,TRBJ2-3,NA,15,CASSQDRKGLDTQYF,TGTGCCAGCAGCCAAGATCGTAAGGGATTGGATACGCAGTATTTT